Reported below is one T cell receptor beta chain. Its antigen is still unknown. The input lacks base qualities; no much larger clone sits a single base away. The library relied on the immunoSEQ multiplex PCR assay. The authors' analysis ran thus. A statistical classification framework was built to diagnose cytomegalovirus status from the catalog of TCR beta chain sequences. TCRdb holds this immuneACCESS table with in-frame rearrangements only. Some clones are missing; in checked studies, unresolved V genes explain under half, and the rest has no known cause. Clonal size and the V and J genes are those of that table, whereas D and trimming came from the DNA. For this sample there are around 170,000 clones; 88% appear just once. 2.5% to 3% of the sample goes to the ten largest clones. The entry originates in a study of cytomegalovirus exposure and HLA in healthy donors (dated by TCRdb to 2015 to 2018). With respect to the entire study: According to a later analysis, the roughly 130 validation repertoires were produced on the same platform as the 680 or so repertoires of the first cohort. The study aimed to test whether cataloging public T cell receptors could reveal signatures of past pathogen exposure. High-throughput TCR immunosequencing, statistical association of individual TCRs with disease status, and machine learning were combined to predict cytomegalovirus infection status. Along with the roughly 700-subject first cohort, a separate validation cohort of around 110 different subjects was used. What the study reported, not specific to this receptor: The study gave a list of 150 to 200 TCR beta chains associated with cytomegalovirus. All 120 or so repertoires were used to score co-occurrence in the validation cohort in a later analysis, because that analysis had no HLA typing for the cohort. The authors suggested that the approach could potentially be generalized to other disease states and immunological phenotypes. In vitro tests confirmed that a few of the cytomegalovirus-associated TCR beta chains recognize cytomegalovirus antigens. In a later analysis, TCRs clustered in the first cohort were found to also tend to co-occur in the roughly 120 validation repertoires, with approximately 95% of cluster scores above 0. The classifier was reported to diagnose cytomegalovirus status with high specificity and sensitivity in both the original cohort and the validation cohort. While some public TCRs were present in many individuals, most TCR sequences turned up only very rarely across donors.

Trimmed from V: 8 bases; trimmed from J: 6 bases; junction bases lacking a gene match: 10. The CDR3 numbers 14 residues from cysteine through phenylalanine. Just CDR3 DNA is preserved here, 42 bases in frame from base 1. The CDR1 and CDR2 encoded by the germline V gene are MNHEY and SVGAGI. Separate from the approximately 690-subject first cohort, the validation cohort of 95 to 150 subjects was the group to which the donors belonged. This chain joins TRBV6-5 to TRBJ1-2; 9 bases in the middle match TRBD1. The specimen sequenced was PBMCs. The TCR originated in a man aged 18-30 years in good health and CMV-seronegative. The DNA sequence is TGTGCCAGCCGTGACGCCGGGACAGGGAATGGCTACACCTTC. It is translated as CASRDAGTGNGYTF.